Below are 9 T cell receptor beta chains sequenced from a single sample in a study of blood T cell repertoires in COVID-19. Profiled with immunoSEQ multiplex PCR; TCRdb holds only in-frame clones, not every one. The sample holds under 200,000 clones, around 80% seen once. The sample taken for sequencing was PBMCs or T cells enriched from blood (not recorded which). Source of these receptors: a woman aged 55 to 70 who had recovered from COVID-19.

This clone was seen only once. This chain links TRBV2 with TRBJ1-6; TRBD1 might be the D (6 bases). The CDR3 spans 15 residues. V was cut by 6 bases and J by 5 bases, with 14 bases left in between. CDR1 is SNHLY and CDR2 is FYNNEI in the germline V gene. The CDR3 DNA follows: TGTGCCAGCAGGGTTCGACAGGCTGATAATTCACCCCTCCACTTT. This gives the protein CASRVRQADNSPLHF.

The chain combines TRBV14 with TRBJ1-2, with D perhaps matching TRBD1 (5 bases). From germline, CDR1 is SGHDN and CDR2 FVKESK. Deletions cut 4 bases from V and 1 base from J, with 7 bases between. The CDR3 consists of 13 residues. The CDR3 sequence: CASSPDINYGYTF. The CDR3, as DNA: TGTGCCAGCAGCCCGGACATTAACTATGGCTACACCTTC.

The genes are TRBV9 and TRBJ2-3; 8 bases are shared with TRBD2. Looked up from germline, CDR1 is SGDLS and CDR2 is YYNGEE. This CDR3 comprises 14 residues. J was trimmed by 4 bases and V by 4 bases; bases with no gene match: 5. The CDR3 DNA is TGTGCCAGCAGCCTTACTAGCGGAGCAGATACGCAGTATTTT. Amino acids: CASSLTSGADTQYF.

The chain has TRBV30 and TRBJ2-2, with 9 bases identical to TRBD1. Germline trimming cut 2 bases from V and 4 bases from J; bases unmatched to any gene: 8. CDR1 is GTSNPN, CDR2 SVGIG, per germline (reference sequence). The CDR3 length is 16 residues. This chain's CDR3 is CAWSKGTGGPTGELFF. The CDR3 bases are TGTGCCTGGAGTAAGGGAACAGGGGGCCCCACCGGGGAGCTGTTTTTT.

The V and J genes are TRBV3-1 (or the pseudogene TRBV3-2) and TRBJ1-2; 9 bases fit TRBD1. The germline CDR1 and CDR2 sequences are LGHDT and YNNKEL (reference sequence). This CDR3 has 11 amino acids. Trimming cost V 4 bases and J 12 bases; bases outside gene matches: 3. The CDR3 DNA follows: TGTGCCAGCAGCCGGGGACAGGGTAACACCTTC. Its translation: CASSRGQGNTF.

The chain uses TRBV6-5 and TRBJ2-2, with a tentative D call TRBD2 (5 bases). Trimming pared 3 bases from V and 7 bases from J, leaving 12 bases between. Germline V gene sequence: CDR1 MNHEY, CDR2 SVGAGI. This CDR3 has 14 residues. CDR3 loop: CASSYLSGIGELFF. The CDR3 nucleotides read TGTGCCAGCAGTTATCTGTCGGGGATCGGGGAGCTGTTTTTT.

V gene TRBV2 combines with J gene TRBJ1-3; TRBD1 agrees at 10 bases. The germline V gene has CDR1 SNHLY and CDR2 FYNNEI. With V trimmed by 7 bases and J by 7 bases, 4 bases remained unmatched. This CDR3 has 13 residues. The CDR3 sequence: CASTQGQGNTIYF. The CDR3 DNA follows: TGTGCCAGCACCCAGGGACAGGGGAACACCATATATTTT. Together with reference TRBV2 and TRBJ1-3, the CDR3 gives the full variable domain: EPEVTQTPSHQVTQMGQEVILRCVPISNHLYFYWYRQILGQKVEFLVSFYNNEISEKSEIFDDQFSVERPDGSNFTLKIRSTKLEDSAMYFCASTQGQGNTIYFGEGSWLTVV.

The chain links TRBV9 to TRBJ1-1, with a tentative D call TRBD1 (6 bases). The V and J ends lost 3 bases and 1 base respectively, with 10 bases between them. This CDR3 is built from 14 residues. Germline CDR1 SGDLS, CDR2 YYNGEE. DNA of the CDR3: TGTGCCAGCAGCGAGCAGGGGAGGAACACTGAAGCTTTCTTT. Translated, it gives CASSEQGRNTEAFF.

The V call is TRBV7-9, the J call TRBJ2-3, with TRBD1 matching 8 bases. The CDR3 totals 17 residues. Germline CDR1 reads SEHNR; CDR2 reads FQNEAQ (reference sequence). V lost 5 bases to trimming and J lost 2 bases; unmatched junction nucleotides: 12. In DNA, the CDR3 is TGTGCCAGCAGCCGACCGGACAGGGAAGCAATCACAGATACGCAGTATTTT. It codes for CASSRPDREAITDTQYF.